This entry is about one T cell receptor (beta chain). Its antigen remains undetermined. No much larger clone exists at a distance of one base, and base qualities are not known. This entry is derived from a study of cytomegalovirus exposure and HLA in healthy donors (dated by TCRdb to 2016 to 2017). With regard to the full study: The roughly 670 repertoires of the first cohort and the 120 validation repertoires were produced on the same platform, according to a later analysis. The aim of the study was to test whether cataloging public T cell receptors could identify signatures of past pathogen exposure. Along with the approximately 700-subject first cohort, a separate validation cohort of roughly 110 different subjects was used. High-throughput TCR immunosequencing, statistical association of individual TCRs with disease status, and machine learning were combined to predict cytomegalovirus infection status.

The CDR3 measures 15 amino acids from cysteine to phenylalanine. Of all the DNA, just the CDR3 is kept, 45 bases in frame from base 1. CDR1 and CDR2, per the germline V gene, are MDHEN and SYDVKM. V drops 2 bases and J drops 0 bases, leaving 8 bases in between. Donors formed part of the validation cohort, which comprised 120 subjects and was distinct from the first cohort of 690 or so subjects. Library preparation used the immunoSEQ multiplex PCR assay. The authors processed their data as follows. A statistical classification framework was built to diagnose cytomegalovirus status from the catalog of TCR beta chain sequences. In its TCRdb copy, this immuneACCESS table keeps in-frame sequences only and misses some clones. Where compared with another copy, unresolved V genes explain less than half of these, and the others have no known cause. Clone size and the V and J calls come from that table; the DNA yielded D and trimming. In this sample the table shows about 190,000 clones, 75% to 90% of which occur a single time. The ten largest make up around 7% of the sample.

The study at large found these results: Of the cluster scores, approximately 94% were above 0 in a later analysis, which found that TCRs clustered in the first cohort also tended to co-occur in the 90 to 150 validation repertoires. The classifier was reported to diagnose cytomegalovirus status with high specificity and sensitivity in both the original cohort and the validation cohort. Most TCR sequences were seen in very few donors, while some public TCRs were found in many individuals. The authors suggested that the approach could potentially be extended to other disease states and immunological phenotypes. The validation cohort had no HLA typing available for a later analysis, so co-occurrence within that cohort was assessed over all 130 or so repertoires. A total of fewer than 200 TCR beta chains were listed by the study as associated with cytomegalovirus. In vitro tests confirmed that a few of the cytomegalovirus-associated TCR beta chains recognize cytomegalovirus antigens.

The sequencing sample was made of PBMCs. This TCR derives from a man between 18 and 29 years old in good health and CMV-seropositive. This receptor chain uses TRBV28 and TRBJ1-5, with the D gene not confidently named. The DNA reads TGTGCCAGCAGTTTACCCCCGGTTAGCAATCAGCCCCAGCATTTT. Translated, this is CASSLPPVSNQPQHF.